A selection of T cell receptor beta chains follows, all from one sample in a study of T-cell reconstitution after alpha-beta-depleted transplantation in children. Each CDR3 protein is one row after TCRdb ran MiXCR on the PCR reads. The data contain approximately 340,000 distinct CDR3 sequences, 10% of them singletons. This material consisted of PBMCs from the stem cell graft donor, taken from the stem cell graft. Receptors were obtained from a human donor who donated a stem cell graft to a child with acute lymphoblastic leukemia. Each CDR3 is given with its conserved first and last residue. Each record gives: clone size, D gene, V gene, J gene, CDR3 protein, CDR3 DNA. The D gene is left open where the match is weak. Some rows mark clone size as missing; the rest say once, few, many or name a class of expanded clone.

clone_size: NA; d_call: NA; v_call: TRBV29-1; j_call: TRBJ2-4; cdr3_aa: CSVAFGQLVAKNIQYF; cdr3_nt: TGCAGCGTTGCATTCGGACAGTTAGTAGCCAAAAACATTCAGTACTTC
clone_size: few; d_call: TRBD1; v_call: TRBV19; j_call: TRBJ2-7; cdr3_aa: CASSRAGTGGYEQYF; cdr3_nt: TGTGCCAGTAGCCGAGCCGGGACAGGGGGTTACGAGCAGTACTTC
clone_size: NA; d_call: NA; v_call: TRBV13; j_call: TRBJ2-2; cdr3_aa: CASSSPGSGNTGELFF; cdr3_nt: TGTGCCAGCAGCTCCCCCGGGAGCGGGAACACCGGGGAGCTGTTTTTT
clone_size: few; d_call: NA; v_call: TRBV21-1; j_call: TRBJ2-3; cdr3_aa: CASSKGMDRLGTQYF; cdr3_nt: TGTGCCAGCAGCAAAGGTATGGATCGGCTGGGTACGCAGTATTTT
clone_size: NA; d_call: TRBD1; v_call: TRBV5-1; j_call: TRBJ2-2; cdr3_aa: CASSPAGTGGSTGELFF; cdr3_nt: TGCGCCAGCAGCCCGGCGGGGACAGGGGGGAGCACCGGGGAGCTGTTTTTT
clone_size: NA; d_call: NA; v_call: TRBV5-1; j_call: TRBJ2-3; cdr3_aa: CASSFELAADTQYF; cdr3_nt: TGCGCCAGCAGCTTCGAGCTGGCGGCAGATACGCAGTATTTT
clone_size: many; d_call: NA; v_call: TRBV4-1; j_call: TRBJ2-5; cdr3_aa: CASSHLTGSVETQYF; cdr3_nt: TGCGCCAGCAGCCATCTCACAGGCTCGGTGGAGACCCAGTACTTC
clone_size: few; d_call: TRBD1; v_call: TRBV7-9; j_call: TRBJ2-7; cdr3_aa: CASSIQEWTGSYEQYF; cdr3_nt: TGTGCCAGCAGCATTCAGGAGTGGACAGGCTCCTACGAGCAGTACTTC
clone_size: NA; d_call: TRBD1; v_call: TRBV12-3/TRBV12-4; j_call: TRBJ2-7; cdr3_aa: CASTFRGHSSYEQYF; cdr3_nt: TGTGCCAGCACCTTCAGGGGGCACAGCTCCTACGAGCAGTACTTC
clone_size: few; d_call: NA; v_call: TRBV2; j_call: TRBJ1-2; cdr3_aa: CASSEASSYGYTF; cdr3_nt: TGTGCCAGCAGTGAAGCCAGCTCTTATGGCTACACCTTC
clone_size: many; d_call: NA; v_call: TRBV10-3; j_call: TRBJ2-7; cdr3_aa: CAISESWGRPPYEQYF; cdr3_nt: TGTGCCATCAGTGAGTCTTGGGGGCGTCCCCCCTACGAGCAGTACTTC
clone_size: NA; d_call: NA; v_call: TRBV5-1; j_call: TRBJ2-6; cdr3_aa: CASSLGAANSGANGLTF; cdr3_nt: TGCGCCAGCAGCTTGGGGGCGGCTAACTCTGGGGCCAACGGCCTGACTTTC
clone_size: NA; d_call: NA; v_call: TRBV28; j_call: TRBJ2-3; cdr3_aa: CASGGMRRPYF; cdr3_nt: TGTGCCAGCGGGGGAATGAGGAGACCGTATTTT
clone_size: few; d_call: TRBD2; v_call: TRBV24-1; j_call: TRBJ2-2; cdr3_aa: CATSDESSGGRELFF; cdr3_nt: TGTGCCACCAGTGATGAGTCGTCGGGGGGACGGGAGCTGTTTTTT
clone_size: many; d_call: NA; v_call: TRBV27; j_call: TRBJ2-1; cdr3_aa: CASSLRTDYNEQFF; cdr3_nt: TGTGCCAGCAGTTTAAGGACAGACTACAATGAGCAGTTCTTC
clone_size: NA; d_call: NA; v_call: TRBV12-3/TRBV12-4; j_call: TRBJ2-2; cdr3_aa: CASSLYAAGELFF; cdr3_nt: TGTGCCAGCAGTTTATACGCGGCCGGGGAGCTGTTTTTT
clone_size: NA; d_call: NA; v_call: TRBV20-1; j_call: TRBJ2-3; cdr3_aa: CSGPDWNTHTDTQYF; cdr3_nt: TGCAGTGGCCCGGACTGGAACACTCACACAGATACGCAGTATTTT
clone_size: NA; d_call: NA; v_call: TRBV5-1; j_call: TRBJ2-5; cdr3_aa: CASSTGTGPQETQYF; cdr3_nt: TGCGCCAGCAGCACGGGGACTGGCCCCCAAGAGACCCAGTACTTC
clone_size: few; d_call: TRBD1; v_call: TRBV29-1; j_call: TRBJ1-1; cdr3_aa: CSVVSRGLTEAFF; cdr3_nt: TGCAGCGTTGTTTCCAGGGGGCTCACTGAAGCTTTCTTT
clone_size: few; d_call: NA; v_call: TRBV20-1; j_call: TRBJ2-1; cdr3_aa: CSARDKASWKSYNEQFF; cdr3_nt: TGCAGTGCTAGAGATAAGGCTAGCTGGAAATCCTACAATGAGCAGTTCTTC
clone_size: few; d_call: NA; v_call: TRBV27; j_call: TRBJ2-7; cdr3_aa: CASSVRGGYEQYF; cdr3_nt: TGTGCCAGCAGTGTCAGGGGGGGCTACGAGCAGTACTTC
clone_size: many; d_call: NA; v_call: TRBV7-8; j_call: TRBJ2-1; cdr3_aa: CASSLAVVSYNEQFF; cdr3_nt: TGTGCCAGCAGCTTAGCTGTGGTCTCCTACAATGAGCAGTTCTTC
clone_size: many; d_call: TRBD1; v_call: TRBV20-1; j_call: TRBJ2-1; cdr3_aa: CSARDDRAYNEQFF; cdr3_nt: TGCAGTGCTAGAGACGACAGGGCTTACAATGAGCAGTTCTTC
clone_size: few; d_call: TRBD2; v_call: TRBV20-1; j_call: TRBJ2-5; cdr3_aa: CSALYSGTSGRVQETQYF; cdr3_nt: TGCAGTGCCCTTTACTCCGGGACTAGCGGGAGGGTCCAAGAGACCCAGTACTTC
clone_size: NA; d_call: NA; v_call: TRBV3-1; j_call: TRBJ2-3; cdr3_aa: CASSRASGRTDTQYF; cdr3_nt: TGTGCCAGCAGCCGGGCAAGCGGACGCACAGATACGCAGTATTTT
clone_size: NA; d_call: NA; v_call: TRBV6-2/TRBV6-3; j_call: TRBJ2-5; cdr3_aa: CASSYSTSSGQETQYF; cdr3_nt: TGTGCCAGCAGTTACTCGACGTCGTCCGGGCAAGAGACCCAGTACTTC
clone_size: NA; d_call: TRBD1; v_call: TRBV7-8; j_call: TRBJ2-7; cdr3_aa: CASSPGTGRAYEQYF; cdr3_nt: TGTGCCAGCAGCCCCGGGACAGGTAGAGCCTACGAGCAGTACTTC
clone_size: NA; d_call: NA; v_call: TRBV7-9; j_call: TRBJ2-5; cdr3_aa: CASSGALQETQYF; cdr3_nt: TGTGCCAGCAGCGGAGCACTGCAAGAGACCCAGTACTTC
clone_size: few; d_call: TRBD2; v_call: TRBV27; j_call: TRBJ2-3; cdr3_aa: CASTESGLAGDTQYF; cdr3_nt: TGTGCCAGCACCGAATCAGGACTAGCGGGAGATACGCAGTATTTT
clone_size: NA; d_call: NA; v_call: TRBV12-3/TRBV12-4; j_call: TRBJ1-3; cdr3_aa: CASSPLRSSGNTIYF; cdr3_nt: TGTGCCAGCAGCCCCCTTCGGAGCTCTGGAAACACCATATATTTT
clone_size: NA; d_call: TRBD2; v_call: TRBV4-2; j_call: TRBJ2-1; cdr3_aa: CASSQGTSGATTYNEQFF; cdr3_nt: TGTGCCAGCAGCCAAGGGACTAGCGGGGCCACCACCTACAATGAGCAGTTCTTC
clone_size: NA; d_call: TRBD1; v_call: TRBV19; j_call: TRBJ1-5; cdr3_aa: CASRFETGGNQPQHF; cdr3_nt: TGTGCCAGTAGATTCGAGACAGGGGGCAATCAGCCCCAGCATTTT
clone_size: many; d_call: NA; v_call: TRBV20-1; j_call: TRBJ1-1; cdr3_aa: CSAIPRDKGAEAFF; cdr3_nt: TGCAGTGCCATCCCGCGGGACAAGGGGGCTGAAGCTTTCTTT
clone_size: NA; d_call: TRBD2; v_call: TRBV7-2; j_call: TRBJ2-7; cdr3_aa: CASSEGLAVDPYEQYF; cdr3_nt: TGTGCCAGCAGCGAGGGACTAGCGGTAGATCCCTACGAGCAGTACTTC
clone_size: many; d_call: NA; v_call: TRBV27; j_call: TRBJ1-1; cdr3_aa: CASSLGRGWNTEAFF; cdr3_nt: TGTGCCAGCAGTTTAGGGAGGGGGTGGAACACTGAAGCTTTCTTT
clone_size: NA; d_call: TRBD2; v_call: TRBV12-3/TRBV12-4; j_call: TRBJ2-3; cdr3_aa: CASGPGGGPTDAQYF; cdr3_nt: TGTGCCAGCGGCCCCGGGGGGGGGCCCACAGATGCGCAGTATTTT
clone_size: NA; d_call: TRBD1; v_call: TRBV24-1; j_call: TRBJ2-2; cdr3_aa: CATSDFQPTSDRLSTGELFF; cdr3_nt: TGTGCCACCAGTGATTTCCAACCGACTTCGGACAGGTTATCCACCGGGGAGCTGTTTTTT
clone_size: few; d_call: NA; v_call: TRBV12-3/TRBV12-4; j_call: TRBJ2-5; cdr3_aa: CASSGTPETQYF; cdr3_nt: TGTGCCAGCAGCGGGACACCAGAGACCCAGTACTTC
clone_size: few; d_call: TRBD1; v_call: TRBV7-9; j_call: TRBJ2-7; cdr3_aa: CASSLGDRGLYEQYF; cdr3_nt: TGTGCCAGCAGCCTTGGGGACAGGGGGCTCTACGAGCAGTACTTC
clone_size: many; d_call: TRBD1; v_call: TRBV28; j_call: TRBJ2-1; cdr3_aa: CASSPRDRGYNEQFF; cdr3_nt: TGTGCCAGCAGTCCCCGGGACAGAGGTTACAATGAGCAGTTCTTC
clone_size: many; d_call: NA; v_call: TRBV4-3; j_call: TRBJ2-2; cdr3_aa: CASSQESGEPGELFF; cdr3_nt: TGCGCCAGCAGCCAAGAATCCGGAGAGCCCGGGGAGCTGTTTTTT
clone_size: few; d_call: NA; v_call: TRBV24-1; j_call: TRBJ2-1; cdr3_aa: CATRASEYNEQFF; cdr3_nt: TGTGCCACCAGGGCTAGCGAGTACAATGAGCAGTTCTTC
clone_size: many; d_call: NA; v_call: TRBV10-3; j_call: TRBJ2-2; cdr3_aa: CAIHRVRDTGELFF; cdr3_nt: TGTGCCATCCACCGGGTCCGGGACACCGGGGAGCTGTTTTTT
clone_size: few; d_call: TRBD1; v_call: TRBV5-5; j_call: TRBJ2-1; cdr3_aa: CASSLLFSGQGRNEQFF; cdr3_nt: TGTGCCAGCAGCTTGCTCTTTTCGGGACAGGGTAGGAATGAGCAGTTCTTC
clone_size: many; d_call: NA; v_call: TRBV28; j_call: TRBJ2-7; cdr3_aa: CASSPQYVRAEQYF; cdr3_nt: TGTGCCAGCAGTCCGCAATACGTTCGAGCGGAGCAGTACTTC
clone_size: many; d_call: TRBD1; v_call: TRBV25-1; j_call: TRBJ2-5; cdr3_aa: CASRQQGVGETQYF; cdr3_nt: TGTGCCAGCAGACAACAGGGGGTCGGAGAGACCCAGTACTTC
clone_size: few; d_call: NA; v_call: TRBV27; j_call: TRBJ2-1; cdr3_aa: CASSSPPSLNEQFF; cdr3_nt: TGTGCCAGCAGCTCCCCACCCTCCCTCAATGAGCAGTTCTTC
clone_size: few; d_call: NA; v_call: TRBV15; j_call: TRBJ2-1; cdr3_aa: CATGSPARSSYNEQFF; cdr3_nt: TGTGCCACCGGCTCACCGGCTAGGAGCTCCTACAATGAGCAGTTCTTC
clone_size: few; d_call: NA; v_call: TRBV5-5; j_call: TRBJ2-7; cdr3_aa: CASRLDYEQYF; cdr3_nt: TGTGCCAGCAGACTTGACTACGAGCAGTACTTC
clone_size: few; d_call: NA; v_call: TRBV25-1; j_call: TRBJ2-1; cdr3_aa: CASKGPRAHNEQFF; cdr3_nt: TGTGCCAGCAAAGGTCCCCGGGCACACAATGAGCAGTTCTTC
clone_size: NA; d_call: TRBD2; v_call: TRBV27; j_call: TRBJ2-1; cdr3_aa: CASSQRLAGGRNEQFF; cdr3_nt: TGTGCCAGCAGTCAGCGACTAGCGGGAGGGAGGAATGAGCAGTTCTTC
clone_size: few; d_call: TRBD2; v_call: TRBV7-9; j_call: TRBJ2-7; cdr3_aa: CASSRKNSGRVDEQYF; cdr3_nt: TGTGCCAGCAGCCGGAAAAATAGCGGGAGGGTCGACGAGCAGTACTTC
clone_size: NA; d_call: NA; v_call: TRBV10-2; j_call: TRBJ2-7; cdr3_aa: CASSDRAEGTYEQYF; cdr3_nt: TGCGCCAGCAGTGATAGGGCGGAGGGAACCTACGAGCAGTACTTC
clone_size: few; d_call: NA; v_call: TRBV10-3; j_call: TRBJ1-1; cdr3_aa: CAISESGTLNTEAFF; cdr3_nt: TGTGCCATCAGTGAGTCGGGGACCCTGAACACTGAAGCTTTCTTT
clone_size: many; d_call: NA; v_call: TRBV20-1; j_call: TRBJ2-3; cdr3_aa: CSARVTDTQYF; cdr3_nt: TGCAGTGCTAGAGTCACAGATACGCAGTATTTT
clone_size: NA; d_call: TRBD2; v_call: TRBV20-1; j_call: TRBJ2-7; cdr3_aa: CSATSPTSGSYEQYF; cdr3_nt: TGCAGTGCTACGTCCCCGACTAGCGGGAGCTACGAGCAGTACTTC
clone_size: NA; d_call: NA; v_call: TRBV7-9; j_call: TRBJ2-5; cdr3_aa: CASSLDLSQETQYF; cdr3_nt: TGTGCCAGCAGCTTGGATCTGTCCCAAGAGACCCAGTACTTC
clone_size: few; d_call: TRBD1; v_call: TRBV20-1; j_call: TRBJ2-1; cdr3_aa: CCAPGQGAWGADYNEQFF; cdr3_nt: TGCTGTGCGCCGGGACAGGGGGCGTGGGGGGCCGACTACAATGAGCAGTTCTTC
clone_size: many; d_call: NA; v_call: TRBV20-1; j_call: TRBJ1-3; cdr3_aa: CSATQGAGNTIYF; cdr3_nt: TGCAGTGCTACACAGGGTGCTGGAAACACCATATATTTT